The following is a T cell receptor (beta chain) sequence with its context. Antigen specificity is unknown. These data are taken from a study of OX40 agonist ivuxolimab in advanced cancers. About the research overall: Dose-escalation subjects each had hepatocellular carcinoma, melanoma, renal cell or head and neck cancer. Study outcomes and limitations: Dose levels from 0.1 to 3.0 mg/kg saw CD4+ and CD8+ blood T cells expand clonally by week 6.

Measured with immunoSEQ multiplex PCR; TCRdb has only the in-frame clones, and not every one. The top ten clones hold 4% of a sample with around 69,000 clones, roughly nine tenths of them seen once. V was clipped by 4 bases and J by 8 bases; unmatched bases: 5. This CDR3 region has 14 residues. CDR1 is SGHRS, CDR2 YFSETQ, per germline. The sequence was collected from an adult with an advanced solid tumor such as melanoma, head and neck, liver or kidney cancer. This chain links TRBV5-1 with TRBJ1-4; TRBD1 agrees at 10 bases. The starting material was CD4+ or CD8+ T cells sorted from blood, obtained in a trial of the OX40 agonist ivuxolimab. CDR3 sequence (DNA): TGCGCCAGCAGCCCGGGACAGGGGAACGAAAAACTGTTTTTT. The encoded protein is CASSPGQGNEKLFF.